This TCR beta chain was identified in a study of blood T cells in healthy people across ages. Study findings and constraints: Naive CD4+ cell counts and diversity both ran higher in long-lived than in aged donors.

The donors, all healthy, were Caucasians living in Russia, aged about 6 to 100. No fewer than 6 million PBMCs went into each sample. V was trimmed by 4 bases and J by 4 bases, leaving 15 bases between them. The CDR3 is 15 residues long. Germline V gives CDR1 SGDLS, CDR2 YYNGEE. A second PCR of 7 to 11 cycles used a sample-barcoded 5' primer and a J-beta primer mix. MiXCR was run by TCRdb on the 5' RACE reads, yielding one entry per CDR3 protein. The sample comprises 590,000 or so distinct CDR3 sequences, about 30% of which are singletons, and 15% to 17% rests with the top ten. This clonotype was seen at least ten times. Its specificity is unknown.

Material for sequencing was blood. This TCR was recovered from an elderly woman in good health. This chain connects TRBV9 to TRBJ2-1, with a weak D call TRBD1 (5 bases). CDR3 coding DNA: TGTGCCAGCAGCCCGGGTGAGTCAGGGTACAATGAGCAGTTCTTC. It codes for CASSPGESGYNEQFF.